This TCR beta chain stems from a study of human T cells and chemical hapten exposure. Study-level background: 2% DPC was applied to approximately 2 cm by approximately 2 cm of upper inner arm skin for sensitization.

This clonotype was detected ten times or more. Its antigen is unidentified. Germline V gives CDR1 SGHRS, CDR2 YFSETQ. Trimming shortened V by 0 bases and J by 7 bases, and 10 bases separated the two germline ends. This CDR3 is built from 14 residues. Each CDR3 protein gets one entry after TCRdb re-called the RACE reads with MiXCR. The table has some 400,000 distinct CDR3 sequences, approximately 5.1% seen once. As to time point: pre-sensitization, week 0. The treatment is: therapeutic diphenylcyclopropenone sensitization with weekly scalp DPC. Prior to each patch test being applied, blood was drawn. Study-wide findings and caveats: Relative to control repertoires, expanded TCRs gave rise to significantly more large CDR3 similarity clusters.

The specimen comprised whole blood, sampled in connection with sensitization to the hapten diphenylcyclopropenone (DPC). The J gene is TRBJ1-4, the V gene TRBV5-1; unclear D gene. The receptor was derived from a woman aged 45-59 years with alopecia areata. Some clones in this sample may be carry-over from other donors' samples. CDR3 region: CASSLAGVGEKLFF. CDR3 DNA sequence: TGCGCCAGCAGCTTGGCCGGCGTAGGTGAAAAACTGTTTTTT.